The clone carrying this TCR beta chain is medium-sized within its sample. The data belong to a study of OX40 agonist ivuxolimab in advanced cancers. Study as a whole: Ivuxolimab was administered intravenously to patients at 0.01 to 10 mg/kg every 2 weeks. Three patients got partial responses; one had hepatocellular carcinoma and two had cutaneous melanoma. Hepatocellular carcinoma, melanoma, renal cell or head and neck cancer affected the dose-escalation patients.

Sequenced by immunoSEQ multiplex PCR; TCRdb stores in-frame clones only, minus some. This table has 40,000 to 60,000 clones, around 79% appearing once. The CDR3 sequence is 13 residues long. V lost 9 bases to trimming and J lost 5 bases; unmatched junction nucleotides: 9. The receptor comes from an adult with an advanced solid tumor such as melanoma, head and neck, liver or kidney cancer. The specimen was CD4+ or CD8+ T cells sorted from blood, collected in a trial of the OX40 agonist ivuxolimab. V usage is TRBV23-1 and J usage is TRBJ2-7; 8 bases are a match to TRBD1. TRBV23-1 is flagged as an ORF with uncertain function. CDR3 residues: CARADRALHEQYF. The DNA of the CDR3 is TGCGCCAGGGCGGACAGGGCACTCCACGAGCAGTACTTC.